Shown below are 27 T cell receptor beta chains from a single sample sequenced in a study of blood T cell repertoires in COVID-19. Generated by immunoSEQ multiplex PCR, the TCRdb table keeps only in-frame clones and is missing some. The data hold about 130,000 clones, with 70% to 75% observed a single time. Sequenced: peripheral blood. The receptors shown here come from a man in his 60s with acute or convalescent COVID-19.

CDR3: CASSLVPTGELFF. The CDR3 DNA is TGCGCCAGCAGCTTGGTCCCAACCGGGGAGCTGTTTTTT. V usage is TRBV5-1 and J usage is TRBJ2-2; D not resolved. The CDR3 loop spans 13 amino acids. The germline V and J ends were trimmed by 0 bases and 5 bases, with 5 bases remaining between them. Per the germline V gene, CDR1 is SGHRS and CDR2 is YFSETQ.

The rearrangement links TRBV19 to TRBJ1-5; no clear D. Germline CDR1 and CDR2: LNHDA and SQIVND (reference sequence). V lost 7 bases to trimming and J lost 4 bases, with 11 bases between them. This CDR3 is 13 amino acids long. The CDR3 DNA reads TGTGCCAGTATGGGCAGAACGAATCAGCCCCAGCATTTT. It translates to CASMGRTNQPQHF.

About this clone: One junction end does not reproduce the germline sequence, and a read error may be involved. The J gene is TRBJ2-3, the V gene TRBV7-9; D remains ambiguous. This CDR3 region has 12 residues. Germline V CDR1 and CDR2: SEHNR, FQNEAQ (reference sequence). Here the CDR3 reads CTSSPSGSSAYF. CDR3 DNA sequence: TGTACCAGCAGCCCATCGGGTTCCTCCGCATATTTT.

The chain employs TRBV6-2 or TRBV6-3 and TRBJ1-5; D is ambiguous. Germline V gene lookup returns CDR1 MNHEY and CDR2 SVGEGT. The CDR3 totals 13 residues. Trimming stripped 0 bases from V and 4 bases from J, with 4 bases between. The CDR3 sequence is CASSYSVNQPQHF. The CDR3 DNA sequence: TGTGCCAGCAGTTACTCCGTAAATCAGCCCCAGCATTTT.

V gene TRBV9 combines with J gene TRBJ1-6; 8 bases are shared with TRBD1. The CDR3 runs to 16 residues. With V trimmed by 4 bases and J by 8 bases, 11 bases remained unmatched. CDR1 is SGDLS, CDR2 YYNGEE, per germline. The CDR3 protein is CASSPTPQGADSPLHF. The CDR3 nucleotides read TGTGCCAGCAGCCCCACCCCCCAGGGGGCGGATTCACCCCTCCACTTT. The full variable domain, in which reference TRBV9 and TRBJ1-6 provide the parts outside the CDR3, is DSGVTQTPKHLITATGQRVTLRCSPRSGDLSVYWYQQSLDQGLQFLIQYYNGEERAKGNILERFSAQQFPDLHSELNLSSLELGDSALYFCASSPTPQGADSPLHFGNGTRLTVT.

The gene calls are TRBV7-2 and TRBJ1-1; possibly TRBD1 for D (5 bases). This CDR3 is 13 amino acids long. V gave up 3 bases and J gave up 4 bases, with 9 bases separating them. Germline values: CDR1 SGHTA, CDR2 FQGNSA. CDR3 loop: CASSFRGGTEAFF. The DNA of the CDR3 is TGTGCCAGCAGCTTCCGGGGGGGCACTGAAGCTTTCTTT.

V is TRBV27 and J is TRBJ1-2; 7 bases line up with TRBD1. The CDR3 is 15 residues long. The germline V gene has CDR1 MNHEY and CDR2 SMNVEV (reference sequence). J was trimmed by 4 bases and V by 5 bases; bases with no gene match: 10. CDR3: CASSTRQGPTYGYTF. The DNA for the CDR3 is TGTGCCAGCAGTACCAGACAGGGACCGACCTATGGCTACACCTTC.

CDR3 amino acids: CASSLAGRAAAFF. As DNA, the CDR3 is TGTGCCAGCAGCTTAGCGGGCAGAGCGGCGGCTTTCTTT. The chain is built from TRBV7-8 and TRBJ1-1; D ambiguous. Trimming removed 0 bases from V and 11 bases from J, with 13 bases in between. The germline CDR1 and CDR2 sequences are SGHVS and FQNEAQ. This CDR3 contains 13 residues.

V usage is TRBV4-2 and J usage is TRBJ2-7; 16 positions agree with TRBD2. Germline CDR1 reads LGHNA; CDR2 reads YNFKEQ. V gave up 4 bases and J gave up 3 bases; unmatched junction bases: 9. The CDR3 is 18 amino acids. CDR3 nucleotides: TGTGCCAGCAGCCGTCTGGGGACTAGCGGGGGGGCCAACTACGAGCAGTACTTC. It is translated as CASSRLGTSGGANYEQYF.

The chain employs TRBV7-2 and TRBJ2-5; D is perhaps TRBD2 (6 bases). V lost 8 bases to trimming and J lost 5 bases, with 21 bases between them. Germline CDR1 SGHTA, CDR2 FQGNSA. The CDR3 is 15 residues long. The CDR3 loop reads CASVPSGRGWETQYF. CDR3 nucleotide sequence: TGTGCCAGCGTACCCTCCGGGAGAGGGTGGGAGACCCAGTACTTC.

This clone appeared a few times. As DNA, the CDR3 is TGTGCCACCAGTGATTTAGGGGCGGCGGAGACCCAGTACTTC. Its protein is CATSDLGAAETQYF. The gene calls are TRBV24-1 and TRBJ2-5; D perhaps matches TRBD1 (5 bases). Deletions cut 1 base from V and 5 bases from J, with 10 bases between. This CDR3 comprises 14 residues. CDR1 and CDR2 from the germline V gene are KGHDR and SFDVKD.

The chain uses TRBV4-2 and TRBJ2-1; TRBD2 aligns across 10 bases. The ends lost 1 base at V and 7 bases at J; junction bases unmatched: 7. Per the germline V gene, CDR1 is LGHNA and CDR2 is YNFKEQ. The CDR3 is made up of 16 amino acids. In nucleotides, the CDR3 is TGTGCCAGCAGCCAAGCAGCGGGGGGGCCTGGGAATGAGCAGTTCTTC. Translated, it gives CASSQAAGGPGNEQFF.

The V and J genes are TRBV27 and TRBJ1-2; 10 bases are shared with TRBD1. Per the germline V gene, CDR1 is MNHEY and CDR2 is SMNVEV (reference sequence). Trimming removed 5 bases from V and 1 base from J; junction bases left unmatched: 4. This CDR3 has 15 amino acids. In DNA form, the CDR3 reads TGTGCCAGCAGTCGGGACAGGGGCCTTAACTATGGCTACACCTTC. Translated: CASSRDRGLNYGYTF.

This clone was seen a few times. The chain employs TRBV30 and TRBJ2-7; 7 positions match TRBD1. The germline gives CDR1 GTSNPN, CDR2 SVGIG (reference sequence). Unmatched junction bases numbered 4, after V lost 5 bases and J lost 3 bases. The CDR3 length is 12 residues. CDR3 sequence (DNA): TGTGCCTGGGAGACAGGGCGCTACGAGCAGTACTTC. Amino acids: CAWETGRYEQYF.

The chain couples TRBV18 to TRBJ2-5, with 9 positions matching TRBD1. The CDR3 loop spans 13 amino acids. J lost 5 bases, V lost 8 bases, and 6 bases had no gene match. Germline V gene data show CDR1 as KGHSH and CDR2 as LQKENI. The CDR3 DNA sequence: TGTGCCAGCGGGACAGGGTTCCGGGAGACCCAGTACTTC. This encodes CASGTGFRETQYF.

The chain employs TRBV23-1 and TRBJ1-5; 8 positions match TRBD1. TRBV23-1 is an ORF, and what it does is uncertain. The trim removed 1 base at V and 9 bases at J, leaving 14 bases unmatched. This CDR3 region has 17 residues. Here the CDR3 reads CASSQFDGQGTSPPQHF. For the CDR3, the DNA is TGCGCCAGCAGTCAATTCGACGGACAGGGAACCTCGCCGCCCCAGCATTTT.

This clone came up a few times. The genes are TRBV4-1 and TRBJ1-2, with D maybe TRBD1 (5 bases). Germline assignment: CDR1 MGHRA and CDR2 YSYEKL. The length of the CDR3 is 15 residues. The V and J ends lost 0 bases and 3 bases respectively, with 11 bases between them. The CDR3 here is CASSQEHRNYYGYTF. CDR3 sequence (DNA): TGCGCCAGCAGCCAAGAGCACAGGAACTACTATGGCTACACCTTC.

This clone was seen a handful of times. The gene calls are TRBV7-2 and TRBJ2-7, with D uncertain. V dropped 1 base and J dropped 6 bases, with 13 bases sitting between them. The CDR3 is made up of 14 amino acids. The germline CDR1 and CDR2 sequences are SGHTA and FQGNSA. The CDR3 DNA reads as TGTGCCAGCAGCTTAGTGGCTAGTCGTGGCGAGCAGTACTTC. It specifies CASSLVASRGEQYF. The whole variable domain, filled in from reference TRBV7-2 and TRBJ2-7, reads GAGVSQSPSNKVTEKGKDVELRCDPISGHTALYWYRQSLGQGLEFLIYFQGNSAPDKSGLPSDRFSAERTGGSVSTLTIQRTQQEDSAVYLCASSLVASRGEQYFGPGTRLTVT.

The chain recombines TRBV7-6 with TRBJ2-1; 7 bases align to TRBD2. Germline V lookup: CDR1 SGHVS, CDR2 FNYEAQ. The CDR3 spans 14 residues. V lost 5 bases and J lost 2; bases outside the gene matches: 3. The CDR3 loop is CASSLSGAYNEQFF. The CDR3, as DNA: TGTGCCAGCAGCCTGAGCGGGGCCTACAATGAGCAGTTCTTC.

This chain uses TRBV5-1 with TRBJ1-5; 7 positions agree with TRBD1. The CDR3 sequence is 15 residues long. J was trimmed by 1 base and V by 7 bases; bases with no gene match: 8. Per the germline V gene, CDR1 is SGHRS and CDR2 is YFSETQ. CDR3 coding DNA: TGCGCCAGCTCCCTTACAGGGGAGAGCAATCAGCCCCAGCATTTT. Translated: CASSLTGESNQPQHF. Looking up the rest from reference TRBV5-1 and TRBJ1-5 gives the full variable domain: KAGVTQTPRYLIKTRGQQVTLSCSPISGHRSVSWYQQTPGQGLQFLFEYFSETQRNKGNFPGRFSGRQFSNSRSEMNVSTLELGDSALYLCASSLTGESNQPQHFGDGTRLSIL.

Details on this clone: One end of the junction does not line up with germline, which may come from a read error. The rearrangement joins TRBV7-9 to TRBJ2-2, with TRBD1 identical over 7 bases. The germline V gene encodes CDR1 SEHNR and CDR2 FQNEAQ (reference sequence). The CDR3 consists of 15 residues. The CDR3 DNA reads TGTGCCAGCAGACACCCGGGACAGAACACTGGGGAGCTGTTTTTT. This sequence encodes CASRHPGQNTGELFF.

The rearrangement uses TRBV7-2 and TRBJ2-7; 9 bases line up with TRBD2. Germline V CDR1 and CDR2: SGHTA, FQGNSA. The V gene end was trimmed by 2 bases and the J gene end by 3 bases; junction bases not matched to a gene: 2. This CDR3 spans 14 amino acids. The CDR3 DNA reads as TGTGCCAGCAGCTTACTAGCGGGAATCTACGAGCAGTACTTC. Translation gives CASSLLAGIYEQYF.

This sequence joins TRBV5-6 and TRBJ2-7; D gene ambiguous. This CDR3 contains 13 residues. V was clipped by 1 base and J by 1 base, with 6 bases between them. CDR1 is SGHDT and CDR2 is YYEEEE in the germline V gene. Here the CDR3 reads CASSLLGSYEQYF. CDR3 DNA: TGTGCCAGCAGCTTGCTAGGTTCCTACGAGCAGTACTTC.

The chain uses TRBV30 and TRBJ1-6, with D unresolved. CDR1 is GTSNPN, CDR2 SVGIG, per germline (reference sequence). This CDR3 has 14 residues. V was cut by 3 bases and J by 7 bases, with 13 bases left in between. The CDR3 region is CAWRENPSNSPLHF. The CDR3 bases are TGTGCCTGGAGAGAGAATCCGAGCAATTCACCCCTCCACTTT.

This chain uses TRBV14 with TRBJ2-7; the D gene is possibly TRBD2 (5 bases). Germline V lookup: CDR1 SGHDN, CDR2 FVKESK. With 4 bases removed from V and 5 bases from J, the gap between germline ends came to 12 bases. The CDR3 is made up of 13 amino acids. CDR3 bases: TGTGCCAGCAGCCCTCATAGAGGGAACGAGCAGTACTTC. Translated, it gives CASSPHRGNEQYF.

This clone was observed a few times. The chain links TRBV5-1 to TRBJ2-6; D is perhaps TRBD2 (5 bases). Per the germline V gene, CDR1 is SGHRS and CDR2 is YFSETQ. V lost 4 bases and J 0 bases, leaving 14 bases between the germline ends. This CDR3 is 17 amino acids long. CDR3 protein: CASSEALDFSGANVLTF. CDR3 DNA sequence: TGCGCCAGCAGCGAGGCCCTGGACTTCTCTGGGGCCAACGTCCTGACTTTC.

The chain is built from TRBV6-5 and TRBJ1-2, with 9 bases fitting TRBD1. V dropped 6 bases and J dropped 7; count of bases not matched to a gene: 9. Germline CDR1 is MNHEY and CDR2 is SVGAGI. The CDR3 has 14 amino acids. CDR3 sequence reads: CASSWGGQGLGYTF. Here the CDR3 DNA reads TGTGCCAGCAGCTGGGGGGGACAGGGTCTTGGCTACACCTTC.